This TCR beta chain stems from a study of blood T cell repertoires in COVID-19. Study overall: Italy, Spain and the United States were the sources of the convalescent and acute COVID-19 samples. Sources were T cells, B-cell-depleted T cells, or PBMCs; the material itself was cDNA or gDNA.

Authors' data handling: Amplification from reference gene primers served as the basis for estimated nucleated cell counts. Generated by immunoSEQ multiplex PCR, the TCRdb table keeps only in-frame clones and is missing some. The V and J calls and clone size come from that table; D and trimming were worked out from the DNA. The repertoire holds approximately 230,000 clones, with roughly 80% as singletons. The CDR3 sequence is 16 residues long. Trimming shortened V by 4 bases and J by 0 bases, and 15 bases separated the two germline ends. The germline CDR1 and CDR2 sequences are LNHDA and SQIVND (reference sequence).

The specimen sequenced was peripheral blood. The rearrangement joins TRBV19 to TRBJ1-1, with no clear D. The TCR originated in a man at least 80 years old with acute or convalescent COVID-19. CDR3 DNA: TGTGCCAGTAGTACCCGGGGTGGGCGTGTGAACACTGAAGCTTTCTTT. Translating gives CASSTRGGRVNTEAFF.